This T cell receptor (beta chain) comes out of a study of response to subunit inactivated influenza vaccine. Study conclusions and caveats: The authors offered the suggestion that each seasonal influenza vaccination recruits few new T cells.

V lost 5 bases and J lost 7; bases outside the gene matches: 15. The CDR3 covers 17 residues. Germline V gene data show CDR1 as MDHEN and CDR2 as SYDVKM. MiXCR, run by TCRdb on the RT-PCR reads, gives a single entry per CDR3 protein. In the table there are about 650,000 distinct CDR3 sequences, 14% of which are singletons. This clonotype was seen only once. Its antigen is undetermined. The sequenced sample was PBMCs from blood, obtained around 15 days before vaccination. The receptor's source is a man between 45 and 60 years old who received an inactivated influenza vaccine. The J gene is TRBJ2-1, the V gene TRBV28; 9 bases are shared with TRBD2. The CDR3 DNA follows: TGTGCCAGCAGTCCACACCTGACTAGCGGAGCTCGAAATGAGCAGTTCTTC. It translates to CASSPHLTSGARNEQFF.